These T cell receptor beta chains were read from a single sample in a study of Graves' ophthalmopathy and Graves' hyperthyroidism. TCRdb redid the calling of the multiplex PCR reads with MiXCR, one entry per CDR3 protein. The sample consists of under 350,000 distinct CDR3 sequences, 17% of them appearing once. The specimen was peripheral blood. Every receptor here comes from an adult man with Graves' ophthalmopathy. Both conserved end residues are part of each CDR3. D genes are given only for firm matches. Clone size, where shown, is once, few, many, or a class for clones that have expanded.

NA | TRBJ1-2 | TRBD1 | TRBV29-1 | CIVDRERSLF | TGCATCGTGGACAGGGAAAGAAGTCTCTTC
many | TRBJ2-3 | NA | TRBV12-3/TRBV12-4 | CASSLPSGGASTDTQYF | TGTGCCAGCAGTTTACCCTCCGGCGGAGCTAGCACAGATACGCAGTATTTT
many | TRBJ2-7 | NA | TRBV7-2 | CASSVPGRTSSYEQYF | TGTGCCAGCAGCGTTCCGGGACGGACGAGCTCCTACGAGCAGTACTTC
many | TRBJ2-2 | TRBD2 | TRBV6-1 | CASTLEGGASTGELFF | TGTGCCAGCACCCTAGAGGGAGGGGCGAGCACCGGGGAGCTGTTTTTT
many | TRBJ2-7 | TRBD2 | TRBV5-1 | CASSLRSGSYEQYF | TGCGCCAGCAGCTTGAGAAGCGGGAGCTACGAGCAGTACTTC
many | TRBJ2-7 | NA | TRBV20-1 | CSANSPPEQYF | TGCAGTGCCAACTCACCGCCCGAGCAGTACTTC
many | TRBJ2-2 | NA | TRBV7-3 | CASSPLRGSANTGELFF | TGTGCCAGCAGCCCCCTTCGGGGGAGCGCGAACACCGGGGAGCTGTTTTTT
NA | TRBJ2-7 | TRBD1 | TRBV6-2/TRBV6-3 | CASTGTGDNYEQYF | TGTGCCAGCACGGGGACAGGGGACAACTACGAGCAGTACTTC
many | TRBJ1-1 | TRBD1 | TRBV28 | CASGTGITEAFF | TGTGCCAGCGGGACAGGGATCACTGAAGCTTTCTTT
many | TRBJ2-6 | NA | TRBV6-2/TRBV6-3 | CASSYGIKGVPGANVLTF | TGTGCCAGCAGTTATGGTATTAAGGGGGTCCCTGGGGCCAACGTCCTGACTTTC
NA | TRBJ2-7 | TRBD2 | TRBV6-1 | CASSEAGGEYEQYF | TGTGCCAGCAGCGAAGCGGGAGGAGAGTACGAGCAGTACTTC
many | TRBJ1-5 | TRBD1 | TRBV6-1 | CASSAGTGPRAQHF | TGTGCCAGCAGTGCCGGGACAGGCCCCCGGGCCCAGCATTTT
many | TRBJ2-5 | TRBD1 | TRBV20-1 | CSATRYRGSKTQYF | TGCAGTGCCACTAGGTACAGGGGAAGTAAGACCCAGTACTTC
few | TRBJ1-2 | NA | TRBV27 | CASSLSPGFNYGYTF | TGTGCCAGCAGTTTATCGCCGGGGTTTAACTATGGCTACACCTTC
NA | TRBJ2-7 | TRBD2 | TRBV18 | CASSQLAGELSVKQYF | TGTGCCAGCTCACAACTAGCGGGAGAGCTCTCCGTGAAGCAGTACTTC
many | TRBJ1-5 | NA | TRBV7-2 | CASSRSENQPQHF | TGTGCCAGCAGCAGAAGCGAGAATCAGCCCCAGCATTTT
many | TRBJ2-7 | NA | TRBV7-2 | CASSQNAGTAYEQYF | TGTGCCAGCAGCCAAAATGCGGGGACGGCCTACGAGCAGTACTTC
many | TRBJ1-5 | TRBD1 | TRBV7-2 | CASSSGQGSQPQHF | TGTGCCAGCAGCTCGGGACAGGGCTCACAGCCCCAGCATTTT
many | TRBJ2-7 | NA | TRBV5-1 | CASSPSGREENEQYF | TGCGCCAGCAGCCCCTCGGGCAGGGAAGAAAACGAGCAGTACTTC
NA | TRBJ1-1 | NA | TRBV4-1 | CASSQGPGIAEAFF | TGCGCCAGCAGCCAAGGACCGGGGATCGCTGAAGCTTTCTTT
many | TRBJ2-5 | NA | TRBV6-2/TRBV6-3 | CASSYSGMGATETQYF | TGTGCCAGCAGTTACTCGGGAATGGGTGCGACGGAGACCCAGTACTTC
many | TRBJ1-2 | TRBD1 | TRBV6-1 | CASRGQGALPYGYTF | TGTGCCAGCAGGGGACAGGGAGCATTACCCTATGGCTACACCTTC
many | TRBJ1-1 | NA | TRBV20-1 | CSARIRVVTEAFF | TGCAGTGCTAGAATACGGGTAGTGACTGAAGCTTTCTTT
many | TRBJ2-6 | NA | TRBV6-5 | CASSYSIGVDGANVLTF | TGTGCCAGCAGTTACTCGATTGGGGTTGATGGGGCCAACGTCCTGACTTTC
many | TRBJ1-1 | TRBD1 | TRBV10-2 | CASVSGQGAPTEAFF | TGCGCCAGCGTTTCAGGACAGGGGGCGCCCACTGAAGCTTTCTTT
many | TRBJ1-2 | TRBD1 | TRBV29-1 | CSAGQGKNYGYTF | TGCAGCGCCGGACAGGGGAAAAACTATGGCTACACCTTC
many | TRBJ1-6 | TRBD1 | TRBV20-1 | CSAREPTGEGNSPLHF | TGCAGTGCTAGAGAACCAACAGGGGAGGGAAATTCACCCCTCCACTTT
many | TRBJ1-1 | NA | TRBV15 | CATSRDHGGDTEAFF | TGTGCCACCAGCAGAGATCACGGAGGGGACACTGAAGCTTTCTTT
many | TRBJ1-3 | NA | TRBV20-1 | CSARPASLSGNTIYF | TGCAGTGCTAGACCGGCGAGTTTATCTGGAAACACCATATATTTT
NA | TRBJ2-4 | TRBD2 | TRBV15 | CATSLAGQSKNIQYF | TGTGCCACCAGCCTAGCGGGACAGAGTAAAAACATTCAGTACTTC
many | TRBJ1-1 | TRBD1 | TRBV10-3 | CAISRTGSYDEAFF | TGTGCCATCAGTAGGACAGGGTCTTACGATGAAGCTTTCTTT
many | TRBJ2-7 | TRBD1 | TRBV11-2 | CASSLVYRGTEQYF | TGTGCCAGCAGCTTAGTTTACAGGGGAACCGAGCAGTACTTC
many | TRBJ2-2 | NA | TRBV7-9 | CASSFEGVLAGELFF | TGTGCCAGCAGCTTCGAGGGAGTGTTGGCCGGGGAGCTGTTTTTT
many | TRBJ2-5 | NA | TRBV7-2 | CASSFGGLGTQYF | TGTGCCAGCAGCTTTGGGGGCTTGGGGACCCAGTACTTC
many | TRBJ2-7 | NA | TRBV11-2 | CASSLGAGRPYEQYF | TGTGCCAGCAGCTTAGGGGCAGGACGACCCTACGAGCAGTACTTC
NA | TRBJ2-5 | NA | TRBV6-1 | CASSSRALQETQYF | TGTGCCAGCAGCAGCCGGGCCCTCCAAGAGACCCAGTACTTC
many | TRBJ2-7 | TRBD1 | TRBV5-1 | CASSPRGQGMYEQYF | TGCGCCAGCAGCCCGAGGGGACAGGGAATGTACGAGCAGTACTTC
many | TRBJ1-1 | NA | TRBV30 | CAWSVLGTVNTEAFF | TGTGCCTGGAGTGTATTGGGGACGGTGAACACTGAAGCTTTCTTT
many | TRBJ1-2 | NA | TRBV6-1 | CASSEALVEGRTF | TGTGCCAGCAGTGAAGCGTTGGTCGAGGGGCGCACCTTC
many | TRBJ1-2 | NA | TRBV20-1 | CSARDMRSGYTF | TGCAGTGCTAGAGATATGCGGAGTGGCTACACCTTC
many | TRBJ2-2 | NA | TRBV11-2 | CASSLVAGDSTGELFF | TGTGCCAGCAGCTTAGTGGCGGGGGACAGCACCGGGGAGCTGTTTTTT
many | TRBJ2-5 | NA | TRBV20-1 | CSAREDRQETQYF | TGCAGTGCTAGAGAGGACAGACAAGAGACCCAGTACTTC
many | TRBJ1-1 | NA | TRBV15 | CATSRVRQTGNTEAFF | TGTGCCACCAGCAGAGTAAGGCAAACAGGAAACACTGAAGCTTTCTTT